Shown below are 2 T cell receptor beta chains from a single sample sequenced in a study of T-cell memory formation after mild COVID-19. TCRdb analysed the 5' RACE reads with MiXCR anew, one entry per CDR3 protein. In the table there are fewer than 400,000 distinct CDR3 sequences, about 17% of which are singletons. The source material was PBMCs or a T cell subset sorted from them (not recorded which). The receptors were gathered from a man aged 18 to 35 who had mild COVID-19 (a few samples of this study predate the infection). Cell type and time point are not known.

The V and J genes are TRBV20-1 and TRBJ1-1; TRBD1 might be the D (5 bases). The CDR3 runs 13 residues. Germline CDR1 and CDR2: DFQATT and SNEGSKA (reference sequence). Trimming left V 6 bases short and J 4 bases short, with 15 bases between. The CDR3 DNA reads as TGCAGTGCCTACTCAGGGTCTGGCACTGAAGCTTTCTTT. Protein product: CSAYSGSGTEAFF.

Only a few counts were recorded for this clonotype. The chain is built from TRBV5-5 and TRBJ2-1; D may be TRBD1 or TRBD2 (5 bases each). V lost 3 bases, J lost 12 bases, and 22 bases lay in between. The CDR3 covers 15 residues. Germline V gene data show CDR1 as SGHKS and CDR2 as YYEKEE (reference sequence). The CDR3 sequence is CASSSGGIGRGVQFF. The CDR3 coding sequence is TGTGCCAGCAGCTCCGGTGGTATAGGACGGGGCGTGCAGTTCTTC.